The entry below describes one TCR beta chain. Its antigen remains unidentified. In this CDR3 the conserved last residue, phenylalanine or tryptophan, is missing, so a read error is likely. The DNA is left out, because the CDR3 cannot be placed on it with certainty; the CDR3 is given as TCRdb lists it. These data belong to a study of CD8+CD57+ T cells in acquired aplastic anemia. Study-wide context: Sorted CD4+ and CD8+ cells gave an average of approximately 3.4 ug of DNA. Study results and caveats: The same twenty-nine CD8+ CDR3 sequences occurred in patients and in controls.

Patients included in sequencing had previously demonstrated CD8+CD57+ cell expansion by flow cytometry. Acquired aplastic anemia of severe grade affected all patients. Blood was sampled before the patients had received any therapy. The CDR3 spans 13 residues, counting both ends. Per germline, CDR1 SGDLS and CDR2 YYNGEE. The template used for profiling TCR beta VDJ and CDR3 was genomic DNA. TCRdb passed the reads through MiXCR, listing each CDR3 protein once. The data hold around 250,000 distinct CDR3 sequences, with less than 85% observed a single time. The receptor was derived from a human donor with aplastic anemia. The chain is built from TRBV9 and TRBJ2-1; the DNA was not compared with TRBD1, the D call given in the table. The source material was sorted CD4+, CD8+, or CD8+CD57+ T cells (not recorded which) from PBMCs. The CDR3 loop is CASSEEDYPLLNI.